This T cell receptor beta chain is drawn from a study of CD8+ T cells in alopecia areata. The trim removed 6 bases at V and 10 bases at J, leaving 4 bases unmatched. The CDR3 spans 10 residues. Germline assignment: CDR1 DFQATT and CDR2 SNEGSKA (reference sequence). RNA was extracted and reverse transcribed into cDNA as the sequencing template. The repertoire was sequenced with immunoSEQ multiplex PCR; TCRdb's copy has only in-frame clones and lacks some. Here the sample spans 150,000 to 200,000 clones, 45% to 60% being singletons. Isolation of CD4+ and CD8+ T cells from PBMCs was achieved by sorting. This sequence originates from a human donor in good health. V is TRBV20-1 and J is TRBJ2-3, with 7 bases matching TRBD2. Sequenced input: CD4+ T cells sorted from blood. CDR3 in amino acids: CSAASGAQYF. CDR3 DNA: TGCAGTGCCGCTAGCGGCGCGCAGTATTTT.